This T cell receptor (beta chain) was identified in a study of T cells in Graves' hyperthyroidism and ophthalmopathy. Germline V gene data show CDR1 as SQVTM and CDR2 as ANQGSEA. CDR3 length: 12 amino acids. Trimming stripped 8 bases from V and 1 base from J, with 11 bases between. The CDR3 regions of TCR beta were amplified from RNA transcripts. First-round RT-PCR targeting the TCR CDR3 was performed with the HTBI primer set. TCRdb reprocessed the multiplex PCR reads via MiXCR and lists one record per CDR3 protein. The repertoire holds over 700,000 distinct CDR3 sequences, with more than 30% as singletons.

The sequenced sample consisted of blood. This TCR was sampled from a man aged 18 to 30 with Graves' hyperthyroidism. The chain couples TRBV29-1 to TRBJ2-5, with D perhaps TRBD2 (5 bases). The CDR3, as DNA: TGCAGCTTGGGTAGCGTCCAAGAGACCCAGTACTTC. Protein sequence: CSLGSVQETQYF.